This TCR beta chain was found in a study of blood T cell repertoires in COVID-19. Trimming stripped 4 bases from V and 2 bases from J, with 12 bases between. CDR1 is SNHLY and CDR2 is FYNNEI in the germline V gene. The length of the CDR3 is 14 residues. Generated by immunoSEQ multiplex PCR, the TCRdb table keeps only in-frame clones and is missing some. The data show about 170,000 clones, about 80% seen once. Only a few counts were recorded for this clone. The sample consisted of peripheral blood. This TCR was recovered from a woman in her thirties or forties with COVID-19, enrolled during active disease. This sequence joins TRBV2 and TRBJ2-7; D is unresolved. The CDR3: CASSGQAMAYEQYF. The CDR3 DNA reads TGTGCCAGCAGTGGGCAGGCCATGGCCTACGAGCAGTACTTC.